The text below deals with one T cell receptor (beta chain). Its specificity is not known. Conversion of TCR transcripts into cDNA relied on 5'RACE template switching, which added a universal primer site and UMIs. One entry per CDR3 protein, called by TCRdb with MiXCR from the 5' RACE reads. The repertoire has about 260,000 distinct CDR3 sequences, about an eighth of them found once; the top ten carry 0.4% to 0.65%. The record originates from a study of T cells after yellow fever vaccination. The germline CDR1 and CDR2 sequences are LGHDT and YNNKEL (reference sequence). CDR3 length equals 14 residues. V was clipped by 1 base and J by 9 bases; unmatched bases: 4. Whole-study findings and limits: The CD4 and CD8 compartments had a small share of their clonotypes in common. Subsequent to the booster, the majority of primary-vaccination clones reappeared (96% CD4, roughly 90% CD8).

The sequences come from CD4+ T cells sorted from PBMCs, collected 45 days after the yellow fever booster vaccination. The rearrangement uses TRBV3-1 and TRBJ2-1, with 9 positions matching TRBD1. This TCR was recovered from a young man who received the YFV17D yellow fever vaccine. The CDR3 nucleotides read TGTGCCAGCAGCCAAGGGACAGGGGTTGGTGAGCAGTTCTTC. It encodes CASSQGTGVGEQFF.